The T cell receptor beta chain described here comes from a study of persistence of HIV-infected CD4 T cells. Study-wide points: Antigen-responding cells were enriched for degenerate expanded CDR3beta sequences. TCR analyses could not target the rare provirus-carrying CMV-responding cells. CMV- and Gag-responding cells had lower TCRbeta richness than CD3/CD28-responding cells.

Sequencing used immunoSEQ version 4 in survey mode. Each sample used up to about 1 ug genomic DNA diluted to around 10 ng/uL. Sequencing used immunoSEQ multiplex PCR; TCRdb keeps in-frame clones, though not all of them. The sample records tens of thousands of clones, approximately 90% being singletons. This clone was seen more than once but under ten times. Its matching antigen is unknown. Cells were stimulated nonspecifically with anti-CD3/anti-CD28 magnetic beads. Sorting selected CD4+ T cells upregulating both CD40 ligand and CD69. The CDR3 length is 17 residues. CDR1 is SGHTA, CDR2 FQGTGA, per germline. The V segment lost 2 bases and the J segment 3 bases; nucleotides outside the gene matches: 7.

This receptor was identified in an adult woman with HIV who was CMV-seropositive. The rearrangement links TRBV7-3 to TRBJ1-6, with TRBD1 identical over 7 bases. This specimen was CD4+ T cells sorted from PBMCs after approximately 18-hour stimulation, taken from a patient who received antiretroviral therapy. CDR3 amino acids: CASSLRTGTDYNSPLHF. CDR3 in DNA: TGTGCCAGCAGCTTACGGACTGGGACAGACTATAATTCACCCCTCCACTTT.